This TCR beta chain was captured by sequencing in a study of T cell changes during pregnancy in multiple sclerosis. TCRdb's table, derived via immunoSEQ multiplex PCR, lists solely in-frame clones and lacks some. In the table there are over 50,000 clones, 93% of which are singletons. CDR1 and CDR2 from the germline V gene are SGHDT and YYEEEE. With 0 bases removed from V and 3 bases from J, the gap between germline ends came to 16 bases. CDR3 length: 18 residues. The sequencing used peripheral blood, collected in the second trimester of pregnancy. This sequence was found in a female donor with multiple sclerosis, enrolled in a pregnancy study. The rearrangement uses TRBV5-6 and TRBJ2-6; D perhaps matches TRBD1 (5 bases). The CDR3 nucleotides are TGTGCCAGCAGCTTGGAGGCAGTACCTAGGGGTGGGGCCAACGTCCTGACTTTC. Amino acids: CASSLEAVPRGGANVLTF.